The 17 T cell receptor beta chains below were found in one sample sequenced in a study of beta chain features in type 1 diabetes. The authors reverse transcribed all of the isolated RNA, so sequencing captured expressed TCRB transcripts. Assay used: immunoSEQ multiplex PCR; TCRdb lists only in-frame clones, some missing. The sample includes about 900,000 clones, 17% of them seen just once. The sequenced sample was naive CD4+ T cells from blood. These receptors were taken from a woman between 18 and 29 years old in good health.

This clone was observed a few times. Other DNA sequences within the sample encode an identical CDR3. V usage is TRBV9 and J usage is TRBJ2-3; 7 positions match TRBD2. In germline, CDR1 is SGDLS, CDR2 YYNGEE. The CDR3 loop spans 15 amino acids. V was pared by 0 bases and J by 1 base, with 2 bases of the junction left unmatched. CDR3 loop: CASSVGLAGTDTQYF. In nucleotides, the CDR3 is TGTGCCAGCAGCGTAGGTCTAGCGGGCACAGATACGCAGTATTTT.

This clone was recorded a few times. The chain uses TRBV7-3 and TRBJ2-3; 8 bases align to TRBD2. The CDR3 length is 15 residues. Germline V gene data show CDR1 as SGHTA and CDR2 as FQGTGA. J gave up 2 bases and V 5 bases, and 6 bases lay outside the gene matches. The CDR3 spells CASSLQAGVTDTQYF. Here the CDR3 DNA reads TGTGCCAGCAGCCTACAAGCGGGAGTCACAGATACGCAGTATTTT.

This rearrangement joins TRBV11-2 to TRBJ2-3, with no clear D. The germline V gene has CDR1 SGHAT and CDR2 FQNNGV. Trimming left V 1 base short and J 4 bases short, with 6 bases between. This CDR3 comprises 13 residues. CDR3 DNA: TGTGCCAGCAGCTTAGTGGACGCAGATACGCAGTATTTT. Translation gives CASSLVDADTQYF. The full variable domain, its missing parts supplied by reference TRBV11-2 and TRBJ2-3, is EAGVAQSPRYKIIEKRQSVAFWCNPISGHATLYWYQQILGQGPKLLIQFQNNGVVDDSQLPKDRFSAERLKGVDSTLKIQPAKLEDSAVYLCASSLVDADTQYFGPGTRLTVL.

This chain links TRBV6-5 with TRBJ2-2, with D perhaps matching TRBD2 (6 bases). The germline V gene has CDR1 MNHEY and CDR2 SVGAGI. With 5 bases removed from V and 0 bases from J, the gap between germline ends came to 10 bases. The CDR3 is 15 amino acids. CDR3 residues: CASSRSGTNTGELFF. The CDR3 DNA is TGTGCCAGCAGTCGTAGCGGAACGAACACCGGGGAGCTGTTTTTT.

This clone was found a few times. The CDR3 loop is CASSLLTGVVYGYTF. DNA for the CDR3: TGTGCCAGCAGTTTACTTACAGGGGTCGTTTATGGCTACACCTTC. V gene TRBV28 combines with J gene TRBJ1-2; 7 positions match TRBD1. Trimming cost V 2 bases and J 5 bases; bases outside gene matches: 8. The CDR3 contains 15 residues. The V gene's germline CDR1 is MDHEN and CDR2 SYDVKM.

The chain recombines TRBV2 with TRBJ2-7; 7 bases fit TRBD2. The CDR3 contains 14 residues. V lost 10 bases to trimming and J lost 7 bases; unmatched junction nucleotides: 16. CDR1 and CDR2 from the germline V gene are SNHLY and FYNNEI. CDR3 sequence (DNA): TGTGCCACCTCCCGGGACGGGAGGACAAGAGAGCAGTACTTC. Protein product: CATSRDGRTREQYF.

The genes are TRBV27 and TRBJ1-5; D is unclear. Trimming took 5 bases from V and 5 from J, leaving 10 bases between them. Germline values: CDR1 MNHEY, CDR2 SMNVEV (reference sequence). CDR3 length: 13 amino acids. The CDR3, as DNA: TGTGCCAGCAGTGAAAACCCCGATCAGCCCCAGCATTTT. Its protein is CASSENPDQPQHF.

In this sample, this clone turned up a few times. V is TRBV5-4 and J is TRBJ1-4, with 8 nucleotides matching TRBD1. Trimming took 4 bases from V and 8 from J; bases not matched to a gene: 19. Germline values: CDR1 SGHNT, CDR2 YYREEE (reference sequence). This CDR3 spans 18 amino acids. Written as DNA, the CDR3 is TGTGCCAGCAGCCAAGCCTCTACTGAGACAGGGGCAGGGGAAAAACTGTTTTTT. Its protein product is CASSQASTETGAGEKLFF.

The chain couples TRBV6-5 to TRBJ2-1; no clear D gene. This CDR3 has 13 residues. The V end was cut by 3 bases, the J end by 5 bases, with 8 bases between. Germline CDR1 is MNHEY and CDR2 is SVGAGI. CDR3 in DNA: TGTGCCAGCAGTTATATCCGGAACAATGAGCAGTTCTTC. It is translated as CASSYIRNNEQFF.

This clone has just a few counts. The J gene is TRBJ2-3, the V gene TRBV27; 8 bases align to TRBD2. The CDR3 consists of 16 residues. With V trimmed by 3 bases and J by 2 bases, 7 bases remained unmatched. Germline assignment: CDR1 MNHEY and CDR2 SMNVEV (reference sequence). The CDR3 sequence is CASSLSRTSTTDTQYF. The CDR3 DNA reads TGTGCCAGCAGTTTGTCGAGGACTAGCACCACAGATACGCAGTATTTT.

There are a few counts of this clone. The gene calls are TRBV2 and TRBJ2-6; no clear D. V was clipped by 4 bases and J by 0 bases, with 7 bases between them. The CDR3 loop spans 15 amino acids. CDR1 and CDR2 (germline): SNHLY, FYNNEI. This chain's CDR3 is CASSAENSGANVLTF. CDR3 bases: TGTGCCAGCAGTGCGGAAAACTCTGGGGCCAACGTCCTGACTTTC.

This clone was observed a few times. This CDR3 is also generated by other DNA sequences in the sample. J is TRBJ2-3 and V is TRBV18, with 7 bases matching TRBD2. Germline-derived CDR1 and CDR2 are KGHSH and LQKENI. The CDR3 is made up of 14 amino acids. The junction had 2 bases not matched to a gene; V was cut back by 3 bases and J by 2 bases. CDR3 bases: TGTGCCAGCTCACCCCAGCGGGACACAGATACGCAGTATTTT. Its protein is CASSPQRDTDTQYF.

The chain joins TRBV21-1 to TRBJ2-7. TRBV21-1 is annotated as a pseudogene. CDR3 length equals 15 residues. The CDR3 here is CASSKVGNPYYEQYF. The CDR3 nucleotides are TGTGCCAGCAGCAAAGTTGGAAATCCATACTACGAGCAGTACTTC.

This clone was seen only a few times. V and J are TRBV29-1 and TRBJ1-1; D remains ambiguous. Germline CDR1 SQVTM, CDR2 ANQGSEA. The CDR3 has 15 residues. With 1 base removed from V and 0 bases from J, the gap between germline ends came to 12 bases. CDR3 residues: CSVEVRGIMNTEAFF. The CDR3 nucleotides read TGCAGCGTTGAAGTCCGAGGGATAATGAACACTGAAGCTTTCTTT. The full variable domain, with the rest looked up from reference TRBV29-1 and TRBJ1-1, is SAVISQKPSRDICQRGTSLTIQCQVDSQVTMMFWYRQQPGQSLTLIATANQGSEATYESGFVIDKFPISRPNLTFSTLTVSNMSPEDSSIYLCSVEVRGIMNTEAFFGQGTRLTVV.

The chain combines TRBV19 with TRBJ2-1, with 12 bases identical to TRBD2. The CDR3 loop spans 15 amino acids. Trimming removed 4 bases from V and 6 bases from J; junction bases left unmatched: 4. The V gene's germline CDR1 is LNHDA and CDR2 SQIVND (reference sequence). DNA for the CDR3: TGTGCCAGTAGTAGGATGACTAGCGGGAGCAATGAGCAGTTCTTC. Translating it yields CASSRMTSGSNEQFF.

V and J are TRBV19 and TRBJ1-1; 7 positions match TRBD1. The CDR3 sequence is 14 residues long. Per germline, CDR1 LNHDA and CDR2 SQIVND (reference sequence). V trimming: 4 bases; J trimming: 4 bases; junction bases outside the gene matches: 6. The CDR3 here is CASSTRGQTTEAFF. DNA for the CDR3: TGTGCCAGTAGTACCCGGGGACAGACCACTGAAGCTTTCTTT.

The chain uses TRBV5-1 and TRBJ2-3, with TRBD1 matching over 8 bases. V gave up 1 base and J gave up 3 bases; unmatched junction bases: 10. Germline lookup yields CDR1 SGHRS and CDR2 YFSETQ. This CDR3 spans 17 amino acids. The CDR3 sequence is CASSLWDQGALTDTQYF. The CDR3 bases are TGCGCCAGCAGCTTGTGGGACCAGGGGGCTCTGACAGATACGCAGTATTTT. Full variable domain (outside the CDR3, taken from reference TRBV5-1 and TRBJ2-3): KAGVTQTPRYLIKTRGQQVTLSCSPISGHRSVSWYQQTPGQGLQFLFEYFSETQRNKGNFPGRFSGRQFSNSRSEMNVSTLELGDSALYLCASSLWDQGALTDTQYFGPGTRLTVL.